Ten or more counts support the clone carrying this TCR beta chain. What it binds is not known. It was RNA transcripts that yielded the amplified TCR beta CDR3 regions. The TCR CDR3 first-round RT-PCR relied on the HTBI primer set. Each CDR3 protein is one row after TCRdb ran MiXCR on the multiplex PCR reads. The sample shows 470,000 or so distinct CDR3 sequences, around 20% of them seen only once. From germline, CDR1 is MNHEY and CDR2 SVGEGT. CDR3 length: 16 amino acids. The germline V and J ends were trimmed by 2 bases and 2 bases, with 16 bases remaining between them. This entry is derived from a study of T cells in Graves' hyperthyroidism and ophthalmopathy. General study findings and limits: Most thyroid clonotypes that were expanded above 0.001 also turned up in blood.

V and J are TRBV6-2 or TRBV6-3 and TRBJ2-7; D remains ambiguous. This receptor was taken from a man aged 18 to 30 with Graves' hyperthyroidism. The sequencing sample was made of blood. CDR3 nucleotides: TGTGCCAGCAGTTACAGCCGACCCTCTCCCCCCTACGAGCAGTACTTC. This gives the protein CASSYSRPSPPYEQYF.